This TCR beta chain was sequenced during a study of blood T cells in healthy people across ages. Study-wide points: While age rose, TCR beta diversity per million T cells dropped in a roughly linear way. Investigators treated diversity estimates from one million T cells as underestimates.

A second roughly 6 to 12 cycle PCR used barcoded and J-beta primers. Every cDNA molecule carried a tag from a template-switch adaptor bearing 12 random nucleotides. TCRdb independently ran MiXCR on the 5' RACE reads; one entry per CDR3 protein. The data show about 1.7 million distinct CDR3 sequences, with 28% seen just once and 7.7% held by the top ten. Healthy individuals of Caucasian origin from Russia, aged about 6 to 100, served as donors. A remark on this clonotype: No antigen is known for it.

The length of the CDR3 is 16 residues. Germline V gives CDR1 SGDLS, CDR2 YYNGEE. Deletions cut 4 bases from V and 2 bases from J, with 16 bases between. This clonotype originated in a young woman in good health. Sequencing was done on a sample of blood. This chain links TRBV9 with TRBJ2-1; TRBD1 might be the D (6 bases). Here the CDR3 DNA reads TGTGCCAGCAGCCCACAGGGAGCTATGACCTACAATGAGCAGTTCTTC. It encodes CASSPQGAMTYNEQFF.